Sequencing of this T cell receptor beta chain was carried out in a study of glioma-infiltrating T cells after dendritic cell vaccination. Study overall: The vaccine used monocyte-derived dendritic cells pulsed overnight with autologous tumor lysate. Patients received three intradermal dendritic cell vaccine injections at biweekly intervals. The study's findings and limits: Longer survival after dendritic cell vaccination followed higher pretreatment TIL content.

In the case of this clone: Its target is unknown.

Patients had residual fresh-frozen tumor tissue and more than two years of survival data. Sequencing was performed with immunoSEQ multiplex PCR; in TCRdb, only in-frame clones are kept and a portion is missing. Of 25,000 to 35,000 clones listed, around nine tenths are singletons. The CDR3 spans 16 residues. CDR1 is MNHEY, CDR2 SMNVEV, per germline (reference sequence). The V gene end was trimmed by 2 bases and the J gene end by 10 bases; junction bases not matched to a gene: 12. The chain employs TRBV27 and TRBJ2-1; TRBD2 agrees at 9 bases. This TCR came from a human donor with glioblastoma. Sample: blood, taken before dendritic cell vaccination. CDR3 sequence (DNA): TGTGCCAGCAGTTTAGGATTGGCGGGGGGGCCATCAGAGCAGTTCTTC. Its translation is CASSLGLAGGPSEQFF.